The clone carrying this T cell receptor beta chain was seen ten or more times. Its target is unknown. These data are taken from a study of T cells in Graves' hyperthyroidism and ophthalmopathy. The CDR3 contains 14 residues. V trimming: 8 bases; J trimming: 8 bases; junction bases outside the gene matches: 11. CDR1 is SNHLY and CDR2 is FYNNEI in the germline V gene. Hyperthyroidism of Graves' type that showed no ophthalmopathy progression within 18 months was stable. Study outcomes and limitations: Ophthalmopathy was predicted by the model a median of roughly 6.7 months ahead of onset.

Amplification yielded TCR beta CDR3 regions, with RNA transcripts as the source. First-round RT-PCR with HTBI primers amplified the TCR CDR3 region. TCRdb re-called the multiplex PCR reads with MiXCR, one entry per CDR3 protein. The sample lists roughly 110,000 distinct CDR3 sequences, 16% occurring once. This TCR derives from a woman between 50 and 59 years old with Graves' hyperthyroidism. The chain has TRBV2 and TRBJ1-2, with 10 bases matching TRBD1. The sequenced sample consisted of blood. The CDR3 DNA sequence: TGTGCCAGCGTACGACAGGGGGCGCGGGGAGGCTACACCTTC. Its protein is CASVRQGARGGYTF.